This TCR beta chain was sequenced during a study of T cells in women clearing cervical HPV infection. TCRdb's table, derived via immunoSEQ multiplex PCR, lists solely in-frame clones and lacks some. This sample's table reports roughly 40,000 clones. This receptor was obtained from a woman aged 18 to 75 with a cervical HPV16 infection that either progressed to CIN3+ or cleared (not recorded which). The source material was blood buffy coat.

CDR3 protein: CASSIGQGSEKLFF. Partial CDR3 DNA: TGTGCCAGTAGTATAGGGCAGGGGTCTGAAAAA. The chain couples TRBV19 to TRBJ1-4; the D gene is possibly TRBD1 (6 bases). The CDR3 is cut off 3 residues early in the read; its end comes from the germline J gene. Germline CDR1 LNHDA, CDR2 SQIVND (reference sequence). V was shortened by 1 base and J by 7 bases, with 10 bases between the two germline ends. This CDR3 contains 14 residues.